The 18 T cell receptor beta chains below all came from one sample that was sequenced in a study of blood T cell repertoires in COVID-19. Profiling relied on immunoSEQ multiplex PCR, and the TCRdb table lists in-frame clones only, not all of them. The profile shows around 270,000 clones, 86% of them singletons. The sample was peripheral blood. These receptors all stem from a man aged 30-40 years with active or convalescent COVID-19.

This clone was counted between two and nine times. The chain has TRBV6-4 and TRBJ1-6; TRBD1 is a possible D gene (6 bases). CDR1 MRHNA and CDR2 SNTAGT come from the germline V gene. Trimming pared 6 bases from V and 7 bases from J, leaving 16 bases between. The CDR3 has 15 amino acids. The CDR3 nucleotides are TGTGCCAGCAGGGGGGAAGGACAGTCAAATTCACCCCTCCACTTT. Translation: CASRGEGQSNSPLHF.

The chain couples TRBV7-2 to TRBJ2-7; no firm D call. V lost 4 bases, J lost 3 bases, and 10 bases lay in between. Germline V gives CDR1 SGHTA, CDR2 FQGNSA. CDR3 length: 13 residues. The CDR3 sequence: CASSSLNIYEQYF. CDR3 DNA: TGTGCCAGCAGCTCCCTTAACATCTACGAGCAGTACTTC. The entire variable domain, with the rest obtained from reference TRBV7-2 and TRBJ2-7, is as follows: GAGVSQSPSNKVTEKGKDVELRCDPISGHTALYWYRQSLGQGLEFLIYFQGNSAPDKSGLPSDRFSAERTGGSVSTLTIQRTQQEDSAVYLCASSSLNIYEQYFGPGTRLTVT.

This CDR3 is CSAPRGIEQFF. CDR3 sequence (DNA): TGCAGTGCCCCGCGGGGGATTGAGCAGTTCTTC. The chain is built from TRBV20-1 and TRBJ2-1; 7 nucleotides agree with TRBD2. CDR3 length: 11 residues. The junction had 5 bases not matched to a gene; V was cut back by 6 bases and J by 9 bases. CDR1 DFQATT and CDR2 SNEGSKA come from the germline V gene (reference sequence).

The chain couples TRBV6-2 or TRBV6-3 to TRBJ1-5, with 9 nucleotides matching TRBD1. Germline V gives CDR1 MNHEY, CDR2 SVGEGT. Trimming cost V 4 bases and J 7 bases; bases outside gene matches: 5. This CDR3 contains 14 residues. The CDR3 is CASSWTGVGQPQHF. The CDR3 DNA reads TGTGCCAGCAGTTGGACAGGGGTGGGCCAGCCCCAGCATTTT.

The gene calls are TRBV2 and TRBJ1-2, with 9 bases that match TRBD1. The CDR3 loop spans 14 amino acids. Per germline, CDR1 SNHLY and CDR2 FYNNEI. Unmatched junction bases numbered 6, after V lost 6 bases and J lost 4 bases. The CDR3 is CASSDRGSVYGYTF. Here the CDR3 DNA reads TGTGCCAGCAGCGACAGGGGGTCGGTCTATGGCTACACCTTC.

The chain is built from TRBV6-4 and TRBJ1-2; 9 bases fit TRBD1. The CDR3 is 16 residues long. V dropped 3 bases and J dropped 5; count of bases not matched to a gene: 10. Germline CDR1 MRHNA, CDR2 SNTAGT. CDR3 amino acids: CASSEVATGGIYGYTF. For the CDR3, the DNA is TGTGCCAGCAGTGAAGTGGCGACAGGGGGAATTTATGGCTACACCTTC.

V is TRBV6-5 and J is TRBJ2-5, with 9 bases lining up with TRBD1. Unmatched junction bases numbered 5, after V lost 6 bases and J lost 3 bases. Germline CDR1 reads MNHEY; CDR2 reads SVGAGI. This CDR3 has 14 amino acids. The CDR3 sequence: CASRTGGSEETQYF. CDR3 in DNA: TGTGCCAGCAGAACAGGGGGCAGCGAAGAGACCCAGTACTTC.

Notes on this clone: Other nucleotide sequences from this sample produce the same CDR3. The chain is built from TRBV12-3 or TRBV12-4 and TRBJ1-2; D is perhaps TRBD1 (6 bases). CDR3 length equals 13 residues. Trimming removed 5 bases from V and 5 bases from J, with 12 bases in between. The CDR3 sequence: CASSPDSLYGYTF. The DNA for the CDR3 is TGTGCCAGCAGTCCGGACAGTTTGTATGGCTACACCTTC.

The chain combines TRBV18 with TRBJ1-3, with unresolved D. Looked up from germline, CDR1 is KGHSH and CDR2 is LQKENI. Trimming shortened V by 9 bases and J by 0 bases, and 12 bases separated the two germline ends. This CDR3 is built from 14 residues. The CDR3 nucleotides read TGTGCCAGTTATAACAGATCCTCTGGAAACACCATATATTTT. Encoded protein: CASYNRSSGNTIYF. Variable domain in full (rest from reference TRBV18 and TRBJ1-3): NAGVMQNPRHLVRRRGQEARLRCSPMKGHSHVYWYRQLPEEGLKFMVYLQKENIIDESGMPKERFSAEFPKEGPSILRIQQVVRGDSAAYFCASYNRSSGNTIYFGEGSWLTVV.

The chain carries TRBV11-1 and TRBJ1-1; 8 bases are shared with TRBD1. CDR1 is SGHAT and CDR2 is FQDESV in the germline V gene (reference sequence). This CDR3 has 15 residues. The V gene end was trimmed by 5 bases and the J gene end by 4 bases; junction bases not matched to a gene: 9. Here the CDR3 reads CASSRGQGRVTEAFF. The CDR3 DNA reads TGTGCCAGCAGCCGAGGACAGGGTCGGGTCACTGAAGCTTTCTTT.

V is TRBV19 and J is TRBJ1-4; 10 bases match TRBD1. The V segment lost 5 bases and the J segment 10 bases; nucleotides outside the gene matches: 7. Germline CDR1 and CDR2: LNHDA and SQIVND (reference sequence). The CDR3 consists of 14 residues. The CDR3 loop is CASSSGTGVGKLFF. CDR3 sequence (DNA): TGTGCCAGTAGTTCCGGGACAGGGGTCGGAAAACTGTTTTTT.

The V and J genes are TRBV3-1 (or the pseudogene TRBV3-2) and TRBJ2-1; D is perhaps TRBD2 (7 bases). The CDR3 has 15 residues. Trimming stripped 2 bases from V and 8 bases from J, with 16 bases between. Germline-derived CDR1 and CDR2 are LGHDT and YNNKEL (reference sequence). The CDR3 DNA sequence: TGTGCCAGCAGCCAACTGGGGGGGGCCCCTGATGAGCAGTTCTTC. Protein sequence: CASSQLGGAPDEQFF.

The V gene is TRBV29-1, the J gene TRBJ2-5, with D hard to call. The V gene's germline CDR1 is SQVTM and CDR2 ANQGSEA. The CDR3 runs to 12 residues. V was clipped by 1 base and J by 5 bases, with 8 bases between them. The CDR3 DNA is TGCAGCGTTGAAGTTCCGGTGGAGACCCAGTACTTC. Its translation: CSVEVPVETQYF. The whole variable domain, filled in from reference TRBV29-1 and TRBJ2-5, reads SAVISQKPSRDICQRGTSLTIQCQVDSQVTMMFWYRQQPGQSLTLIATANQGSEATYESGFVIDKFPISRPNLTFSTLTVSNMSPEDSSIYLCSVEVPVETQYFGPGTRLLVL.

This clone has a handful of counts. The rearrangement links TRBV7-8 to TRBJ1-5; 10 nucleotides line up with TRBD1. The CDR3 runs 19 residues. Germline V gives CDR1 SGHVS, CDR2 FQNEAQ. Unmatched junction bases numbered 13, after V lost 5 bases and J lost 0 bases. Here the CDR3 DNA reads TGTGCCAGCAGCCTCTGGCCGGGACAGGGGTCCGCTAGCAATCAGCCCCAGCATTTT. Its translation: CASSLWPGQGSASNQPQHF.

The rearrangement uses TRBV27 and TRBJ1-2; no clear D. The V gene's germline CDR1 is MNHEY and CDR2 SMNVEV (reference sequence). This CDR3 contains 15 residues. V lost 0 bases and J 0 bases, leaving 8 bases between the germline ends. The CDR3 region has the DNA TGTGCCAGCAGTTTATCCCCCACAGCTAACTATGGCTACACCTTC. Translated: CASSLSPTANYGYTF.

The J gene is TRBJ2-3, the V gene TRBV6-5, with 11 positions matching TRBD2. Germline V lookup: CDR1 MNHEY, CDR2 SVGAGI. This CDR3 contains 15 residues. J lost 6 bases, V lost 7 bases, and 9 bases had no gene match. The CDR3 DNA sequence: TGTGCCAGCAAACGTATTAGCGGGGGGGCCGATACGCAGTATTTT. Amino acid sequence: CASKRISGGADTQYF.

CDR3 region: CATDRGRGTSTDTQYF. The DNA of the CDR3 is TGTGCCACCGACAGGGGTAGGGGGACTAGCACAGATACGCAGTATTTT. The chain joins TRBV7-9 to TRBJ2-3, with TRBD1 identical over 8 bases. CDR3 length equals 16 residues. J was trimmed by 0 bases and V by 10 bases; bases with no gene match: 12. The germline gives CDR1 SEHNR, CDR2 FQNEAQ (reference sequence).

The CDR3 region has the DNA TGTGCCAGCAGTGAAATGAAGCCGGACAGGTCGTTGGGTGGCTACACCTTC. It translates to CASSEMKPDRSLGGYTF. V and J are TRBV6-1 and TRBJ1-2, with 7 bases lining up with TRBD1. V shed 2 bases, J shed 7 bases, and the junction held 16 bases outside the gene matches. Germline CDR1 MNHNS, CDR2 SASEGT. The CDR3 length is 17 residues.